The 9 T cell receptor beta chains given below trace back to one sample, sequenced in a study of shared clonotypes between healthy human individuals. Using immunoSEQ multiplex PCR, the repertoire was profiled, and TCRdb retains in-frame clones only, with some absent. The data hold approximately 400,000 clones, with approximately 97% observed a single time. The sequencing input was memory CD8+ T cells sorted from blood. Subset: CD45RO+ cells pooled with CCR7-negative TemRA cells. The receptor set was obtained from a man aged 25-40 years in good health.

The chain recombines TRBV12-5 with TRBJ2-1; 12 nucleotides align to TRBD2. The germline CDR1 and CDR2 sequences are LGHNT and FRNRAP. The CDR3 runs to 17 residues. J was trimmed by 5 bases and V by 6 bases; bases with no gene match: 11. The CDR3 here is CASGRASGRAWNNEQFF. DNA for the CDR3: TGTGCTAGTGGAAGGGCTAGCGGGAGGGCCTGGAACAATGAGCAGTTCTTC.

The chain carries TRBV20-1 and TRBJ1-1; D remains unclear. The CDR3 spans 11 residues. The germline V gene encodes CDR1 DFQATT and CDR2 SNEGSKA (reference sequence). Trimming shortened V by 2 bases and J by 11 bases, and 12 bases separated the two germline ends. The DNA for the CDR3 is TGCAGTGCTAGAAGGGCCGGTGAGGCTTTCTTT. This codes for CSARRAGEAFF.

This sequence joins TRBV25-1 and TRBJ2-1; possible D gene TRBD2, 5 bases. This CDR3 comprises 15 residues. Per germline, CDR1 MGHDK and CDR2 SYGVNS. The V and J ends lost 2 bases and 5 bases respectively, with 13 bases between them. The CDR3 DNA reads TGTGCCAGCAGTGAACCCAGCGGAGAGGACAATGAGCAGTTCTTC. This gives the protein CASSEPSGEDNEQFF.

The chain couples TRBV29-1 to TRBJ2-1; possibly TRBD1 for D (5 bases). The CDR3 is 13 residues long. Germline CDR1 SQVTM, CDR2 ANQGSEA. The V and J ends lost 4 bases and 3 bases respectively, with 10 bases between them. The CDR3 DNA reads TGCAGCGTTGCTGACAGAAACTACAATGAGCAGTTCTTC. Amino acids: CSVADRNYNEQFF.

J is TRBJ2-3 and V is TRBV4-2, with 8 bases aligning to TRBD2. Per the germline V gene, CDR1 is LGHNA and CDR2 is YNFKEQ. The CDR3 consists of 18 residues. The V gene end was trimmed by 0 bases and the J gene end by 1 base; junction bases not matched to a gene: 9. DNA for the CDR3: TGTGCCAGCAGCCAAGATCCGTCGGGAGGGCCTGGCACAGATACGCAGTATTTT. Translated, it gives CASSQDPSGGPGTDTQYF.

The chain carries TRBV6-6 and TRBJ2-3, with 11 nucleotides matching TRBD2. Germline values: CDR1 MNHNY, CDR2 SVGAGI (reference sequence). The junction had 8 bases not matched to a gene; V was cut back by 10 bases and J by 2 bases. There are 15 residues in the CDR3. CDR3 DNA: TGTGCCAACGGTATAGCGGGAGGGCTCACAGATACGCAGTATTTT. It yields the protein CANGIAGGLTDTQYF.

The V call is TRBV6-1, the J call TRBJ2-7; D assignment may be TRBD1 or TRBD2 (6 bases each). V lost 5 bases and J 3 bases, leaving 17 bases between the germline ends. The length of the CDR3 is 15 residues. CDR1 and CDR2 (germline): MNHNS, SASEGT. CDR3 nucleotide sequence: TGTGCCAGCAGTTTAGGGGGAGGAGGGATCTACGAGCAGTACTTC. Translating it yields CASSLGGGGIYEQYF.

This clone is a singleton in its sample. The chain carries TRBV5-1 and TRBJ2-3; no definite D call. Germline-derived CDR1 and CDR2 are SGHRS and YFSETQ. V gave up 0 bases and J gave up 0 bases, with 5 bases separating them. This CDR3 is 14 amino acids long. The CDR3 is CASSLGESTDTQYF. DNA for the CDR3: TGCGCCAGCAGCTTGGGCGAAAGCACAGATACGCAGTATTTT. Combining the CDR3 with reference TRBV5-1 and TRBJ2-3 gives the whole variable domain KAGVTQTPRYLIKTRGQQVTLSCSPISGHRSVSWYQQTPGQGLQFLFEYFSETQRNKGNFPGRFSGRQFSNSRSEMNVSTLELGDSALYLCASSLGESTDTQYFGPGTRLTVL.

The CDR3 protein is CASSSTGGGLETQYF. DNA of the CDR3: TGTGCCAGCAGCTCGACAGGGGGCGGGCTAGAGACCCAGTACTTC. The chain has TRBV7-2 and TRBJ2-5, with 10 nucleotides matching TRBD1. V shed 4 bases, J shed 4 bases, and the junction held 6 bases outside the gene matches. Germline loops: CDR1 SGHTA, CDR2 FQGNSA. CDR3 length equals 15 residues. Variable domain in full (rest from reference TRBV7-2 and TRBJ2-5): GAGVSQSPSNKVTEKGKDVELRCDPISGHTALYWYRQSLGQGLEFLIYFQGNSAPDKSGLPSDRFSAERTGGSVSTLTIQRTQQEDSAVYLCASSSTGGGLETQYFGPGTRLLVL.